These T cell receptor beta chains were read from a single sample in a study of blood T cell repertoires in COVID-19. Clones were sequenced by immunoSEQ multiplex PCR, and TCRdb holds only the in-frame ones, with some missing. The sample records about 120,000 clones, 80% to 90% being singletons. The specimen was peripheral blood. Receptors were obtained from a woman aged 45-60 years with acute or convalescent COVID-19. Both conserved end residues are part of each CDR3. D genes are given only for firm matches. Clone size is given for some rows only: seen once, a few or many times, or a class if the clone is expanded.

V gene,D gene,clone size,J gene,CDR3 DNA,CDR3 protein
TRBV11-3,TRBD1,NA,TRBJ2-5,TGTGCCAGTTCGGACAGGGCGCAAGAGACCCAGTACTTC,CASSDRAQETQYF
TRBV7-8,NA,once,TRBJ2-2,TGTGCCAGCAGCAGGGGGAACACCGGGGAGCTGTTTTTT,CASSRGNTGELFF
TRBV7-8,NA,few,TRBJ2-7,TGTGCCAGCAGCCCCGGGACACTGGTCCACGAGCAGTACTTC,CASSPGTLVHEQYF
TRBV19,TRBD2,NA,TRBJ2-1,TGTGCCAGTAGTCCTACTAGCGGGAGTACCTATGAGCAGTTCTTC,CASSPTSGSTYEQFF
TRBV24-1,NA,NA,TRBJ2-5,TGTGCCACCAGTAACGGAAGGGGACTCCAAGAGACCCAGTACTTC,CATSNGRGLQETQYF
TRBV28,TRBD2,once,TRBJ2-7,TGTGCCAGCAGTTTGGGGACTAGCTACTACGGGCAGTACTTC,CASSLGTSYYGQYF
TRBV7-9,TRBD1,NA,TRBJ1-1,TGTGCCAGCAGCTTACAGGGGGCGAACACTGAAGCTTTCTTT,CASSLQGANTEAFF
TRBV28,NA,NA,TRBJ1-3,TGTGCCAGCGGGGAGGGGCACTCTGGAAACACCATATATTTT,CASGEGHSGNTIYF
TRBV20-1,NA,few,TRBJ1-1,TGCAGGTGCGGGGGAGCTTTCTTT,CRCGGAFF
TRBV27,TRBD2,NA,TRBJ2-2,TGTGCCAGCAGTTTATCGACGTGGCTAGCGGGAGCCGGGGAGCTGTTTTTT,CASSLSTWLAGAGELFF
TRBV28,NA,NA,TRBJ1-2,TGTGCCAGCAGTTTCCCCAGGGGAGGGAGCTATGGCTACACCTTC,CASSFPRGGSYGYTF
TRBV30,NA,NA,TRBJ1-1,TGTGCCTGGAGTGTACAGCTTGACACTGAAGCTTTCTTT,CAWSVQLDTEAFF
TRBV21-1,NA,NA,TRBJ1-4,TGTGCCAGCAGCAAACGGGAGGGGCAAAATGAAAAACTGTTTTTT,CASSKREGQNEKLFF
TRBV27,NA,NA,TRBJ1-2,TGTGCCAGCAAGGGAGGGTTACACTATGGCTACACCTTC,CASKGGLHYGYTF
TRBV27,TRBD2,NA,TRBJ2-3,TGTGCCAGCAGACTAGCGGGATCTTTCACAGATACGCAGTATTTT,CASRLAGSFTDTQYF
TRBV19,NA,NA,TRBJ2-1,TGTGCCAGTGTTGACAGACACAATGAGCAGTTCTTC,CASVDRHNEQFF
TRBV28,NA,NA,TRBJ1-2,TGTGCCAGCAGATCAAGCGGGGGGCACTATGGCTACACCTTC,CASRSSGGHYGYTF
TRBV6-5,NA,NA,TRBJ2-2,TGTGCCAGCAGTTCCCCGAGGCCCGGGGAGCTGTTTTTT,CASSSPRPGELFF
TRBV7-2,NA,NA,TRBJ2-3,TGTGCCAGCAGTCCAAGGGGGTGGGTTACGCAGTATTTT,CASSPRGWVTQYF
TRBV5-1,TRBD2,NA,TRBJ2-1,TGCGCCAGCAGCTTACCGGGGGGCTCCTACAATGAGCAGTTCTTC,CASSLPGGSYNEQFF
TRBV7-9,NA,NA,TRBJ1-2,TGTGCCAGCAGCCGAAGTGGGGAGTACTATGGCTACACCTTC,CASSRSGEYYGYTF
TRBV30,NA,few,TRBJ1-6,TGTGCCTGGAGTGTCCAGGCTACACTCCACTTT,CAWSVQATLHF
TRBV6-5,NA,NA,TRBJ1-1,TGTGCCAGCAGTTACCAGCGGGGGCAGCTAAACACTGAAGCTTTCTTT,CASSYQRGQLNTEAFF
TRBV19,TRBD2,NA,TRBJ2-7,TGTGCCAGTAGTAAAGAGCGGGAGTCGACCTACGAGCAGTACTTC,CASSKERESTYEQYF
TRBV5-1,TRBD1,NA,TRBJ1-2,TGCGCCAGCAGATTGACAGGGGGCAATAGCTATGGCTACACCTTC,CASRLTGGNSYGYTF
TRBV7-9,TRBD1,NA,TRBJ1-6,TGTGCCAGCAGCCGGACAGGGGGTACTTCACCCCTCCACTTT,CASSRTGGTSPLHF
TRBV2,NA,NA,TRBJ2-7,TGTGCCAGCAGTGAAAGTGCGCTCTACGAGCAGTACTTC,CASSESALYEQYF
TRBV30,NA,NA,TRBJ1-1,TGTGCCTGGAGTACTACAGGGAAAGCTTTCTTT,CAWSTTGKAFF
TRBV10-3,TRBD1,NA,TRBJ2-2,TGTGCCATCAGTGAGATGGACAGGGAAGGTGGGGGGGAGCTGTTTTTT,CAISEMDREGGGELFF
TRBV30,NA,once,TRBJ1-3,TGTGCCTGGAGCCCCGGGGACCCAGGGGACACCATATATTTT,CAWSPGDPGDTIYF
TRBV28,TRBD1,NA,TRBJ2-1,TGTGCCAGCAGTTCCGGACAGGTGGGTGAGCAGTTCTTC,CASSSGQVGEQFF
TRBV11-3,TRBD2,NA,TRBJ2-1,TGTGCCAGCAGCCCCCGACTAGCAGCCTCTAATGAGCAGTTCTTC,CASSPRLAASNEQFF
TRBV24-1,NA,NA,TRBJ1-1,TGTGCCACCATAGTAGAAGGGACTCCCAAAGGTGAAGCTTTCTTT,CATIVEGTPKGEAFF
TRBV6-5,TRBD1,once,TRBJ1-2,TGTGCCAGCAGGGGACAGGCGAACTATGGCTACACCTTC,CASRGQANYGYTF
TRBV7-2,NA,NA,TRBJ1-1,TGTGCCAGCAGCTTTGGAGTCCAGATCTTAAGGAACACTGAAGCTTTCTTT,CASSFGVQILRNTEAFF
TRBV6-5,NA,NA,TRBJ2-2,TGTGCCAGCAGTTACAGGGGTCCCCTCACCGGGGAGCTGTTTTTT,CASSYRGPLTGELFF
TRBV4-3,NA,NA,TRBJ1-2,TGCGCCAGCAGCCAAGCAGGGGACGGGGCCTATGGCTACACCTTC,CASSQAGDGAYGYTF
TRBV10-3,TRBD1,NA,TRBJ2-3,TGTGCCATCAAGGGGACAGCCGGCCGCACAGATACGCAGTATTTT,CAIKGTAGRTDTQYF
TRBV19,TRBD1,once,TRBJ1-2,TGTGCCAGTACCTTGACAGGGGGTAGAGCTAACTATGGCTACACCTTC,CASTLTGGRANYGYTF
TRBV24-1,NA,once,TRBJ2-3,TGTGCCACCAGTGGCCTTCCTGGACTGGGAACTAGCACAGATACGCAGTATTTT,CATSGLPGLGTSTDTQYF
TRBV7-9,NA,NA,TRBJ2-5,TGTGCCAGCAGCTTAGCGGGGGCCCCCCAAGAGACCCAGTACTTC,CASSLAGAPQETQYF
TRBV9,NA,NA,TRBJ2-1,TGTGCCAGCAGCCCCAGCAGGTCCTACAATGAGCAGTTCTTC,CASSPSRSYNEQFF
TRBV3-1/TRBV3-2,TRBD1,NA,TRBJ1-6,TGTGCCAGCAGCCAAGAGGACAGGAATTCACCCCTCCACTTT,CASSQEDRNSPLHF
TRBV30,NA,NA,TRBJ2-5,TGTGCCTGGAGTATTAGCGCTCAAGAGACCCAGTACTTC,CAWSISAQETQYF
TRBV6-4,NA,NA,TRBJ2-2,TGTGCCAGCAGTATGGAGCGGAACACCGGGGAGCTGTTTTTT,CASSMERNTGELFF
TRBV3-1/TRBV3-2,NA,NA,TRBJ1-2,TGTGCCAGCAGCCAATTCGGACAGCTTTCGGGCTACACCTTC,CASSQFGQLSGYTF
TRBV11-2,TRBD2,NA,TRBJ2-3,TGTGCCAGCAGCTTAGTGCAGGGACTAGCGGGGGTCGATACGCAGTATTTT,CASSLVQGLAGVDTQYF
TRBV6-5,NA,NA,TRBJ1-1,TGTGCCAGCGATTACGGGAACACTGAAGCTTTCTTT,CASDYGNTEAFF
TRBV30,NA,NA,TRBJ2-3,TGTGCCTGGAACTCGGTGGGCTTTCCTAGCACAGATACGCAGTATTTT,CAWNSVGFPSTDTQYF
TRBV5-6,NA,NA,TRBJ1-1,TGTGCCAGCAGCCCCGTCGGGACACCTAACACTGAAGCTTTCTTT,CASSPVGTPNTEAFF
TRBV13,NA,NA,TRBJ2-1,TGTGCCAGCAGCTCGAGGAGCTCCTACAATGAGCAGTTCTTC,CASSSRSSYNEQFF
TRBV3-1/TRBV3-2,TRBD1,NA,TRBJ2-3,TGTGCCAGCAGCTCAGACAGGGGTGAGGCAGATACGCAGTATTTT,CASSSDRGEADTQYF